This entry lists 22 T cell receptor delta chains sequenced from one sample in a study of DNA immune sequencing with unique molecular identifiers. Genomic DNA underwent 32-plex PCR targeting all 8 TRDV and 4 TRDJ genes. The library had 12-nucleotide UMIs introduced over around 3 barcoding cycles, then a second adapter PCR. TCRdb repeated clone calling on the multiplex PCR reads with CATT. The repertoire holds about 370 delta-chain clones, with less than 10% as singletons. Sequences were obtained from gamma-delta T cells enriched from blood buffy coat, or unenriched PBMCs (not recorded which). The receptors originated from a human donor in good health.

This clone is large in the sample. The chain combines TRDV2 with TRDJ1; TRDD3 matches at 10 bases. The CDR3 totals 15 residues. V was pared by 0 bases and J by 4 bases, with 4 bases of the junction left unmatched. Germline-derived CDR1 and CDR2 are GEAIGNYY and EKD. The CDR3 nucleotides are TGTGCCTGTGACACCGTTTCTGGGGGATACGATAAACTCATCTTT. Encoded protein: CACDTVSGGYDKLIF.

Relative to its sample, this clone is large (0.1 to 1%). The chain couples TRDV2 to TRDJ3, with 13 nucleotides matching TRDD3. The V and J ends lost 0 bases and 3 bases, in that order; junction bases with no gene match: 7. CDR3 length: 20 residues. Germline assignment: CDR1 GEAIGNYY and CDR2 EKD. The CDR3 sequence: CACDTVLLGDTNWDTRQMFF. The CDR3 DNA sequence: TGTGCCTGTGACACCGTACTACTGGGGGATACGAACTGGGACACCCGACAGATGTTTTTC.

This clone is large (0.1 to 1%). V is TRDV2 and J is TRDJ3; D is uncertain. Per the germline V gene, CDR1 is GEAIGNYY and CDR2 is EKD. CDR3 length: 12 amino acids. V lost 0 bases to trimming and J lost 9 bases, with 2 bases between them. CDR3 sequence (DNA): TGTGCCTGTGACACCGGCACCCGACAGATGTTTTTC. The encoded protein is CACDTGTRQMFF.

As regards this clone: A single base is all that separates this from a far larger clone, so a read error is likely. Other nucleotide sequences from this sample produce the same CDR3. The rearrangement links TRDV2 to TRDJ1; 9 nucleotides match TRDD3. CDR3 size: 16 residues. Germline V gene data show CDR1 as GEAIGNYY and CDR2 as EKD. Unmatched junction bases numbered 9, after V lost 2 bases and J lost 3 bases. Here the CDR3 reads CACDKLGDTQADKLIF. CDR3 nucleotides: TGTGCCTGTGACAAGCTAGGGGATACGCAGGCCGATAAACTCATCTTT.

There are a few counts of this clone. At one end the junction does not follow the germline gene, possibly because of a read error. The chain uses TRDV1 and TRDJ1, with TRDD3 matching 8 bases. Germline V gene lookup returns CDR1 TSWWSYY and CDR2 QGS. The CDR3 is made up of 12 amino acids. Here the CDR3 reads CALGVGDFKLIF. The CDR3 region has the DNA TGTGCTCTGGGGGTGGGGGATTTCAAACTCATCTTT.

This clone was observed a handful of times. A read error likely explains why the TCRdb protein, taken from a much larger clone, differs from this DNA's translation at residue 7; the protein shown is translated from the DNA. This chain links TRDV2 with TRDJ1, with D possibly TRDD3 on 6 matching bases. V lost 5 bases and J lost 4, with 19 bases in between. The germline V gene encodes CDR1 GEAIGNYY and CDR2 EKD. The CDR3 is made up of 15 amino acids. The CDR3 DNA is TGTGCCTGTGCCCAACTGTGGGATAGGGACGATAAACTCATCTTT. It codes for CACAQLWDRDDKLIF.

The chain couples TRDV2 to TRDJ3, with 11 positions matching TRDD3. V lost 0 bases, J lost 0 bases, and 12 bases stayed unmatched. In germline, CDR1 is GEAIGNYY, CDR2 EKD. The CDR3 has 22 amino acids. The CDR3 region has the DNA TGTGCCTGTGACACCGGTTTCCTGGGGGATACTATACCCTCCTGGGACACCCGACAGATGTTTTTC. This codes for CACDTGFLGDTIPSWDTRQMFF.

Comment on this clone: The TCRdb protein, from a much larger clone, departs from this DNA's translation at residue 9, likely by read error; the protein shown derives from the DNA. The CDR3: CACDLLGTNTDKLIF. The DNA for the CDR3 is TGTGCCTGTGACCTACTGGGGACAAACACCGATAAACTCATCTTT. The V call is TRDV2, the J call TRDJ1, with TRDD3 matching over 7 bases. Trimming at V came to 3 bases and at J to 0 bases, leaving 6 bases not matched to a gene. Germline V gives CDR1 GEAIGNYY, CDR2 EKD. The CDR3 is 15 residues long.

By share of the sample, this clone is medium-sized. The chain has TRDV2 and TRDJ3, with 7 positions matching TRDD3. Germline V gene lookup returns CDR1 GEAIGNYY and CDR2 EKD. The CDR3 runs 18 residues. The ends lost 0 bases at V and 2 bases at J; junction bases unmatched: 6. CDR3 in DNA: TGTGCCTGTGACACCGCTGGGGATAGGGCCTGGGACACCCGACAGATGTTTTTC. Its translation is CACDTAGDRAWDTRQMFF.

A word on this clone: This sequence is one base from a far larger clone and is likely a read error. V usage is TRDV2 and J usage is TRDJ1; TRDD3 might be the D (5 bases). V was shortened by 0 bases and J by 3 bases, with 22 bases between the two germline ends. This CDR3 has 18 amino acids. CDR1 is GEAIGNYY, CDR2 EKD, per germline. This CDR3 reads CACDTVSGESLVPDKLIF. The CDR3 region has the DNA TGTGCCTGTGACACCGTATCCGGGGAATCCCTGGTGCCCGATAAACTCATCTTT.

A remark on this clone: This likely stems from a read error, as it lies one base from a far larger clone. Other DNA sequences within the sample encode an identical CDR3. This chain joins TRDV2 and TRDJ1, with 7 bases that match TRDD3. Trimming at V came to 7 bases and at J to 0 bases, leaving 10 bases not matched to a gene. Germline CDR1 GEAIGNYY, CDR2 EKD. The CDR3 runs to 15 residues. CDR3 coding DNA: TGTGCCTGCGACCTACTGGGGACAGACACCGATAAACTCATCTTT. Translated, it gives CACDLLGTDTDKLIF.

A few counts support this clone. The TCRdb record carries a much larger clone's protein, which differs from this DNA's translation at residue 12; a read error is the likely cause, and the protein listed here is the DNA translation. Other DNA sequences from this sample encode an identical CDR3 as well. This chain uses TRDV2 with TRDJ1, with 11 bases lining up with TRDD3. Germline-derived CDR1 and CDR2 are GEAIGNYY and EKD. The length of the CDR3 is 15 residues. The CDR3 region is CACAQLGDRDDNLIF. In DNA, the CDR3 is TGTGCCTGTGCCCAACTGGGGGATAGGGACGATAACCTCATCTTT.

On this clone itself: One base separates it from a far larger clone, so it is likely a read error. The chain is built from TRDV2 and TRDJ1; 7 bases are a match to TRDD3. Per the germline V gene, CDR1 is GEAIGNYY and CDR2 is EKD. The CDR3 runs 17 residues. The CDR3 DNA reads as TGTGCCAGTGACACCCTCGTGTTGGGGGAGAACACCGATAAACTCATCTTT. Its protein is CASDTLVLGENTDKLIF.

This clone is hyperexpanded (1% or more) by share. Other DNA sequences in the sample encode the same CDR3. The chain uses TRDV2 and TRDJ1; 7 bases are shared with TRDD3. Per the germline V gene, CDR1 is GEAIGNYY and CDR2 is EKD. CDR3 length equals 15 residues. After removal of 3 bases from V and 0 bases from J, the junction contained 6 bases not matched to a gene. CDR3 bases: TGTGCCTGTGACCTACTGGGGACAGACACCGATAAACTCATCTTT. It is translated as CACDLLGTDTDKLIF.

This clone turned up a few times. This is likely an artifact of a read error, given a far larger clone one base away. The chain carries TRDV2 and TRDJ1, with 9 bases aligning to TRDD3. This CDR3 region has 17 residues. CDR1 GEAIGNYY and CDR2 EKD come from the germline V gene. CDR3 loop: CSCDTLGDGKYTDKLIF. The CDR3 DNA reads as TGTTCCTGTGACACTCTGGGGGATGGAAAGTACACCGATAAACTCATCTTT.

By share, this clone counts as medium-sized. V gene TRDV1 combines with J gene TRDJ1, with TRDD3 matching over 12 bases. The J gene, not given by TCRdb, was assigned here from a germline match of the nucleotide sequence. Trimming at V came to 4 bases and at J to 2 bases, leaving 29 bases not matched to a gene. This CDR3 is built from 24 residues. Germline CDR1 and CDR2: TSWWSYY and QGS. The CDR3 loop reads CALGGYLSSFTRTWGIRRTDKLIF. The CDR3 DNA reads TGTGCTCTTGGGGGCTATCTCTCTTCCTTTACGCGTACCTGGGGGATACGGAGGACCGATAAACTCATCTTT.

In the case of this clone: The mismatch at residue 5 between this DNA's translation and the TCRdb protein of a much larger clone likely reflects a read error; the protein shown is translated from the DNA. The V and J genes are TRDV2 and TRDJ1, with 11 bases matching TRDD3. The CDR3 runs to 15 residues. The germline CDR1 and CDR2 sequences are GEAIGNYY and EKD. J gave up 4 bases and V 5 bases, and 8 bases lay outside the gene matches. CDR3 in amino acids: CACALLGDRDDKLIF. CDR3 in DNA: TGTGCCTGTGCCCTACTGGGGGATAGGGACGATAAACTCATCTTT.

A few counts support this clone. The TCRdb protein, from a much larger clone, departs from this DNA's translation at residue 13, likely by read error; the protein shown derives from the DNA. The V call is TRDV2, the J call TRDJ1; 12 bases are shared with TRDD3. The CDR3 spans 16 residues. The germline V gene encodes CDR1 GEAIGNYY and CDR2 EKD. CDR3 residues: CACDKLGDTQADELIF. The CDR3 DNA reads TGTGCCTGTGACAAGCTGGGGGATACGCAGGCCGATGAACTCATCTTT.

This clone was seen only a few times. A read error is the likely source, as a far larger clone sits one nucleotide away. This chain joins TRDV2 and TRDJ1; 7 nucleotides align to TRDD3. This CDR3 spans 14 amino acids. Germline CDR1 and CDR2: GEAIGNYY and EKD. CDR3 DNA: TGTGCCTGTGACAAAGTGGGGGACACCGTTAAACTCATCTTT. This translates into CACDKVGDTVKLIF.

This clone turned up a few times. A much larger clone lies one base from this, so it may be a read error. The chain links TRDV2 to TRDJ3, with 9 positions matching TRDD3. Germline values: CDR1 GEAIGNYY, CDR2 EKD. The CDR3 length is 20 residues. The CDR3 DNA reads TGTGCCTCTGACCCTTTACTGGGGGACAACGCATCTTGGGACACCCGACAGATGTTTTTC. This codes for CASDPLLGDNASWDTRQMFF.

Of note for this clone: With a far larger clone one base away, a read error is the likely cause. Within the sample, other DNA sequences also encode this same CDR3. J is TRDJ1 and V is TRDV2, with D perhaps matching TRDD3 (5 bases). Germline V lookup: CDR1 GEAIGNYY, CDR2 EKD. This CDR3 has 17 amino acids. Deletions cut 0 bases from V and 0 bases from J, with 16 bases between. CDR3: CACDTLVLGENTDKLIF. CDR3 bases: TGTGCCTGTGACACCCTCGTGTTAGGGGAGAACACCGATAAACTCATCTTT.

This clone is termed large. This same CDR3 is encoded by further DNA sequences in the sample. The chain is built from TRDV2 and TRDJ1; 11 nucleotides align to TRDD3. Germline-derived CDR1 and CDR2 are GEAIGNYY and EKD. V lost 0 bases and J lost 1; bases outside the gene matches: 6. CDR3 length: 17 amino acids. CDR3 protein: CACDTVGGYASTDKLIF. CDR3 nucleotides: TGTGCCTGTGACACCGTTGGGGGATACGCCTCCACCGATAAACTCATCTTT.